The count of the clone carrying this T cell receptor beta chain is one. The antigen remains unidentified. The sample comes from a study of T cell responses to AZD1222 COVID-19 vaccine. In the study overall: Second doses at about 4 or about 12 weeks were pooled.

CDR1 and CDR2 from the germline V gene are MNHEY and SVGEGT. The CDR3 sequence is 15 residues long. The germline V and J ends were trimmed by 0 bases and 5 bases, with 13 bases remaining between them. Only in-frame clones appear in the TCRdb table, and some are missing; sequencing was by immunoSEQ multiplex PCR. The sample shows some 180,000 clones, 80% to 95% of them seen only once. Study conclusions and caveats: The sample set comprised mostly white British donors with more females, and clonal diversity was possibly underestimated. When two AZD1222 doses had been given, Spike-specific TCR breadth and depth rose.

V usage is TRBV6-2 or TRBV6-3 and J usage is TRBJ2-5; maybe TRBD2 (5 bases). Sequencing used peripheral blood, obtained on day 0 of AZD1222 vaccination. This receptor was taken from an adult in good health. DNA for the CDR3: TGTGCCAGCAGTTACTCCGGACTGACCGAGGAGACCCAGTACTTC. This gives the protein CASSYSGLTEETQYF.